This T cell receptor (beta chain) stems from a study of blood T cells in healthy people across ages. Findings and limits, study-wide: The study could not conclusively compare naive and antigen-experienced cells, given its unsorted PBMCs. Naive T cell percentage showed a strong correlation with the diversity of TCR beta. Because donor CMV status was unknown, expanded clonotype changes were possibly confounded.

Together with a sample-barcoded 5' primer, a J-beta primer mix was included in a second PCR lasting about 6 to 12 cycles. Each single sample gave us at least 2.5 million CDR3-containing paired-end reads. TCRdb re-analysed the 5' RACE reads in MiXCR, keeping a single row per CDR3 protein. Counted here are around 1,000,000 distinct CDR3 sequences, around two fifths occurring once; the ten biggest clones make up around 13%. Trimming took 0 bases from V and 5 from J; bases not matched to a gene: 2. Germline CDR1 LGHNA, CDR2 YSLEER. The CDR3 totals 16 residues. This clonotype was found a few times. Its cognate antigen is unknown.

The receptor's source is a man aged 18 to 30 in good health. Sequenced input: blood. This rearrangement joins TRBV4-3 to TRBJ2-1; 12 bases align to TRBD2. The CDR3 region is CASSQELAGGDNEQFF. Written as DNA, the CDR3 is TGCGCCAGCAGCCAAGAACTAGCGGGGGGCGACAATGAGCAGTTCTTC.